The sequence of this T cell receptor beta chain was determined in a study of vaccination and CD4 T cells after COVID-19. Whole-study context: Two mRNA vaccine doses were given, either BNT162b2 or mRNA-1273.

Oncomine TCR Beta short-read sequencing was applied to DNA from cultured CD4+ T cells. Cultured CD4+ T cells were the source of extracted genomic DNA. TCRdb analysed the PCR reads with MiXCR anew, one entry per CDR3 protein. Of approximately 9,500 distinct CDR3 sequences listed, around 37% are singletons. Sample treatment: roughly 10-day PBMC culture with coronavirus spike peptide pools or control peptides (ViraFEST assay). The unexposed donor provided CD4+ T cells, which were taken before the COVID-19 pandemic (2011-2018). Using peptide pools, antigen-specific T cells were expanded in ViraFEST before TCRs were sequenced. The culture of 2 million to 2.5 million PBMCs per well included about 9.7 IU/ml IL-2 and around 10 ug/ml peptide pools. Points on this clonotype: Antigen: not known.

The source is a human donor in good health. The sequenced sample consisted of CD4+ T cells from blood, cultured in vitro.

The DNA of the CDR3 is TGTGCCAGCAGCTTTAGCGGGAGGGGACCCCCGTTCTTC. Protein sequence: CASSFSGRGPPFF. The rearrangement uses TRBV7-2 and TRBJ2-1, with 11 bases aligning to TRBD2. The CDR3 contains 13 residues. Germline CDR1 is SGHTA and CDR2 is FQGNSA. V gave up 3 bases and J gave up 15 bases; unmatched junction bases: 7.